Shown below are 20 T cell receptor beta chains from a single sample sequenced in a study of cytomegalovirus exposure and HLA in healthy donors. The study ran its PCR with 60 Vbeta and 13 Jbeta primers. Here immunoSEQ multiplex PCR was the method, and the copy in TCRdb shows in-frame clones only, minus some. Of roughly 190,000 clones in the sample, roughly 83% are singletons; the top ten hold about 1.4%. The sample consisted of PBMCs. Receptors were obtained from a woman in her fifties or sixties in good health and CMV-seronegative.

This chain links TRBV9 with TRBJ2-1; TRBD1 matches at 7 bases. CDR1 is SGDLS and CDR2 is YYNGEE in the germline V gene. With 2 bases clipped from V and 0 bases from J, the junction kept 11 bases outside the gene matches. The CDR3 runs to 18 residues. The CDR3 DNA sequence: TGTGCCAGCAGCGTCCTAGGGGGCGGAGCTAGCTCCTACAATGAGCAGTTCTTC. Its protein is CASSVLGGGASSYNEQFF.

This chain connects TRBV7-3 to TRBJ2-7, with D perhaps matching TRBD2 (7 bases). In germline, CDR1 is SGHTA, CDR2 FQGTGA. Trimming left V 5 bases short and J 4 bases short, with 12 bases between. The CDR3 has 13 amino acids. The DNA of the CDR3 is TGTGCCAGCAGCCGGGGGGACAAGTACGAGCAGTACTTC. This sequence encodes CASSRGDKYEQYF.

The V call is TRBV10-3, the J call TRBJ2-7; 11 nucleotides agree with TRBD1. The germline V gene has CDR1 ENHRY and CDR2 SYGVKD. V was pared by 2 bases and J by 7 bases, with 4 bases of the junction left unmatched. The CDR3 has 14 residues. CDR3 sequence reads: CAISEGQGASEQYF. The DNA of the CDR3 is TGTGCCATCAGTGAGGGACAGGGGGCCAGTGAGCAGTACTTC.

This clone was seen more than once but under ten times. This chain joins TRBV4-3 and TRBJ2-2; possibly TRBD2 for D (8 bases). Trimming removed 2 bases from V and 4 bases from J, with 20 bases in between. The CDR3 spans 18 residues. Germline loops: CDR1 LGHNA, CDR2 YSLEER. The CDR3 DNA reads TGCGCCAGCAGCCAACCCCCGGGGGGGACAGTGTCCACCGGGGAGCTGTTTTTT. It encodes CASSQPPGGTVSTGELFF.

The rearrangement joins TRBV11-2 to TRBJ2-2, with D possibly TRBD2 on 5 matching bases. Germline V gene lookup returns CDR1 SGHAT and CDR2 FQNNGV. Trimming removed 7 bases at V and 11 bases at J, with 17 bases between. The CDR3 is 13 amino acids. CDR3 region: CASTETRVSELFF. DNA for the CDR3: TGTGCCAGCACCGAGACGCGGGTCAGTGAGCTGTTTTTT.

CDR3 amino acids: CASSYRQGRELFF. In DNA form, the CDR3 reads TGTGCCAGCAGTTATCGGCAGGGGCGGGAGCTGTTTTTT. This chain links TRBV6-1 with TRBJ2-2; D may be TRBD1 (6 bases). Deletions cut 5 bases from V and 9 bases from J, with 13 bases between. The CDR3 spans 13 residues. The germline V gene encodes CDR1 MNHNS and CDR2 SASEGT.

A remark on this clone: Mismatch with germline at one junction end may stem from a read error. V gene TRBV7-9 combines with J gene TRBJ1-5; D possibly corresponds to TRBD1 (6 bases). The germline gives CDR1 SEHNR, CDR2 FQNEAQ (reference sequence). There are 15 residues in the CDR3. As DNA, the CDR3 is TGTTCCAGCAGCTTAAAGGGGGGGTACAATCAGCCCCAGCATTTT. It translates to CSSSLKGGYNQPQHF.

CDR3 residues: CASSLTVWTGEVSDTQYF. The CDR3, as DNA: TGTGCCAGCAGCTTAACGGTTTGGACAGGGGAAGTATCAGATACGCAGTATTTT. The V call is TRBV7-9, the J call TRBJ2-3; 9 bases match TRBD1. The germline V gene has CDR1 SEHNR and CDR2 FQNEAQ (reference sequence). With 2 bases clipped from V and 4 bases from J, the junction kept 13 bases outside the gene matches. There are 18 residues in the CDR3.

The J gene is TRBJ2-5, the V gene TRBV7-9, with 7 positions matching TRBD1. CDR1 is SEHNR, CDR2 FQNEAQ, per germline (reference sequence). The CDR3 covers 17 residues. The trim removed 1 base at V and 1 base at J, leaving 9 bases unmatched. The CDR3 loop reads CASSLGLVRDSQETQYF. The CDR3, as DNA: TGTGCCAGCAGCTTAGGCCTCGTGAGGGACAGCCAAGAGACCCAGTACTTC.

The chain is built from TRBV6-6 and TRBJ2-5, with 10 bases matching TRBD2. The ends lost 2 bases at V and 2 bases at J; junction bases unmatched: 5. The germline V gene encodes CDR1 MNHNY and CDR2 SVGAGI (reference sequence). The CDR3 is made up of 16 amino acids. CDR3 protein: CASSYAASGGQETQYF. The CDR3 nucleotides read TGTGCCAGCAGTTACGCGGCTAGCGGGGGACAAGAGACCCAGTACTTC.

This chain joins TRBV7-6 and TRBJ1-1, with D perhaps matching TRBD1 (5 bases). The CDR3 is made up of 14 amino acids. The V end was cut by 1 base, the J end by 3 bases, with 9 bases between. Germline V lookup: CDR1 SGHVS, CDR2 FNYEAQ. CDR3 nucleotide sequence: TGTGCCAGCAGCTTAGGTACCAGGGACACTGAAGCTTTCTTT. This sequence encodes CASSLGTRDTEAFF.

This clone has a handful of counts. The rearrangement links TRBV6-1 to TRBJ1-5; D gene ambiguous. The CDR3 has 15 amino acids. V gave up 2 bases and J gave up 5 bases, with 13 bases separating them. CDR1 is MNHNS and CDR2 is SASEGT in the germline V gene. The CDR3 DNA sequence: TGTGCCAGCAGTGAAATCGGGATTCCAGATCAGCCCCAGCATTTT. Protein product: CASSEIGIPDQPQHF.

Here the CDR3 DNA reads TGTGCCAGCAGGACAGGGGGGATTTCTGGAAACACCATATATTTT. It codes for CASRTGGISGNTIYF. This chain uses TRBV2 with TRBJ1-3, with TRBD1 matching over 9 bases. Germline values: CDR1 SNHLY, CDR2 FYNNEI. The CDR3 loop spans 15 amino acids. J gave up 1 base and V 6 bases, and 4 bases lay outside the gene matches. Combining the CDR3 with reference TRBV2 and TRBJ1-3 gives the whole variable domain EPEVTQTPSHQVTQMGQEVILRCVPISNHLYFYWYRQILGQKVEFLVSFYNNEISEKSEIFDDQFSVERPDGSNFTLKIRSTKLEDSAMYFCASRTGGISGNTIYFGEGSWLTVV.

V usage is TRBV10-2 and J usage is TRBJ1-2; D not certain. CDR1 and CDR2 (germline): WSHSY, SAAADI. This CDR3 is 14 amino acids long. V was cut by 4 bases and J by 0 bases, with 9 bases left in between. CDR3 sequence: CASSVMSSNYGYTF. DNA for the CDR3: TGCGCCAGCAGTGTTATGTCTTCTAACTATGGCTACACCTTC.

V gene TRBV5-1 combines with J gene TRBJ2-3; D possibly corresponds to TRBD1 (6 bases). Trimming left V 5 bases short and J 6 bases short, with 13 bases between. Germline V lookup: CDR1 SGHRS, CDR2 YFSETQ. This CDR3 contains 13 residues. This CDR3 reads CASSNTGMDTQYF. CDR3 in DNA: TGCGCCAGCAGTAATACAGGGATGGATACGCAGTATTTT.

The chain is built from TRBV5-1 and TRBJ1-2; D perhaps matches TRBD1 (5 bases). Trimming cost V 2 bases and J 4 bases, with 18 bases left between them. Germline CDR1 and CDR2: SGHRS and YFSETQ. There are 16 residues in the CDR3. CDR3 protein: CASSFSSWGSLYGYTF. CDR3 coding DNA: TGCGCCAGCAGCTTTTCTTCGTGGGGCAGCCTCTATGGCTACACCTTC. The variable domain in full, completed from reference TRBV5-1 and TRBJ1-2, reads KAGVTQTPRYLIKTRGQQVTLSCSPISGHRSVSWYQQTPGQGLQFLFEYFSETQRNKGNFPGRFSGRQFSNSRSEMNVSTLELGDSALYLCASSFSSWGSLYGYTFGSGTRLTVV.

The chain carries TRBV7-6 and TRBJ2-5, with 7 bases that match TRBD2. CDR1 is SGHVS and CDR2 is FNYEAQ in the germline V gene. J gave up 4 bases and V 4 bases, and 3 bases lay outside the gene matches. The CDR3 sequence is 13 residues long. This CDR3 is CASSSSGAETQYF. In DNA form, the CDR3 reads TGTGCCAGCAGCTCCAGCGGGGCAGAGACCCAGTACTTC.

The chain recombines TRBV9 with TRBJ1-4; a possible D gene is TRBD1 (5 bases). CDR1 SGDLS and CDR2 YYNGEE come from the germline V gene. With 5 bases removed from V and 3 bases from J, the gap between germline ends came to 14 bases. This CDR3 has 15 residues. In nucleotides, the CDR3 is TGTGCCAGCAGTTGGGGAGGGGCGCCTAATGAAAAACTGTTTTTT. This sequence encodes CASSWGGAPNEKLFF.

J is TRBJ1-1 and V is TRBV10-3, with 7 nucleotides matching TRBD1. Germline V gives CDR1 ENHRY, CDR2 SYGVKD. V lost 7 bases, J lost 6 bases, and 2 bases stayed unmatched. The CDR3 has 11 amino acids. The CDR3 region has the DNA TGTGCCATCAACAGGGGCTCTGAAGCTTTCTTT. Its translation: CAINRGSEAFF.

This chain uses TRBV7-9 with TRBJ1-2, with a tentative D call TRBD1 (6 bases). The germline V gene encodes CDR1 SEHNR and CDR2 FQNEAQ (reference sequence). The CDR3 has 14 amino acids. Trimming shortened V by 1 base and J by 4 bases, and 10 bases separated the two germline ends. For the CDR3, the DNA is TGTGCCAGCAGCTTAGTCCAGGGGACCTATGGCTACACCTTC. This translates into CASSLVQGTYGYTF.